This T cell receptor (beta chain) derives from a study of T cell responses to AZD1222 COVID-19 vaccine. Study as a whole: Second doses were pooled across both intervals (about 4 or about 12 weeks).

General observations from the study: Most donors were white British, females outnumbered males, and clonal diversity was possibly underestimated. Just a handful of AZD1222 recipients were seropositive at baseline. Spike regions recognized by vaccine-associated CD4 TCRs spanned the protein, led by 160-218 and 743-854.

With respect to this clone: The antigen remains unidentified.

V shed 8 bases and J 6 bases; nucleotides not matched to a gene: 8. The CDR3 contains 13 residues. The germline V gene has CDR1 LGHDT and CDR2 YNNKEL (reference sequence). Libraries were prepared by immunoSEQ multiplex PCR; TCRdb keeps only in-frame clonotypes and omits some of them. The sample consists of 150,000 or so clones, less than 95% of them appearing once. The V call is TRBV3-1 (or the pseudogene TRBV3-2), the J call TRBJ2-3, with TRBD2 matching 7 bases. The specimen comprised peripheral blood, sampled on day 0 of AZD1222 vaccination. The receptor's source is an adult in good health. The chain's CDR3 is CASSKRGSDTQYF. CDR3 in DNA: TGTGCCAGCTCTAAGCGGGGTTCGGATACGCAGTATTTT.